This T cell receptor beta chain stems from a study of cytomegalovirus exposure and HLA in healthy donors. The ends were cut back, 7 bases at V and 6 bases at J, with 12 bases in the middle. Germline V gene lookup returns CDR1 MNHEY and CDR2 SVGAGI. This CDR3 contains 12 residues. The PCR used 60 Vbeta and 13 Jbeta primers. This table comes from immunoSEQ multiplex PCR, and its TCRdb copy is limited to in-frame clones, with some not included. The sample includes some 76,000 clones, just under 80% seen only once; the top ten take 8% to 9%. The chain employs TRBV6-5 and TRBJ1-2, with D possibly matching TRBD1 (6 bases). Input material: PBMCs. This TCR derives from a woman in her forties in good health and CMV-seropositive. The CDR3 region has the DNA TGTGCCAGCAAAACAGGGTTGGATGGCTACACCTTC. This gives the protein CASKTGLDGYTF.